Included here is one T cell receptor (beta chain) sequence, with context. These data are taken from a study of blood T cell repertoires in COVID-19. TCRdb keeps only in-frame clones here, not all; method: immunoSEQ multiplex PCR. The repertoire holds under 300,000 clones, with about 89% as singletons. Trimming took 6 bases from V and 2 from J; bases not matched to a gene: 9. CDR3 length equals 15 residues. The V gene's germline CDR1 is MNHEY and CDR2 SMNVEV (reference sequence). The clonotype was recovered from a woman aged 40 to 49 who had recovered from COVID-19. The J gene is TRBJ2-7, the V gene TRBV27, with 8 bases lining up with TRBD1. Sequenced sample: PBMCs or T cells enriched from blood (not recorded which). The chain's CDR3 is CASSQDRVSPYEQYF. The CDR3 DNA is TGTGCCAGCAGCCAGGACAGGGTGTCCCCCTACGAGCAGTACTTC.